A selection of T cell receptor beta chains follows, all from one sample in a study of T cell responses to AZD1222 COVID-19 vaccine. TCRdb's table, derived via immunoSEQ multiplex PCR, lists solely in-frame clones and lacks some. The sample records 95,000 to 150,000 clones, about 85% being singletons. This specimen consisted of peripheral blood, obtained 28 days after the second AZD1222 dose. The source of these receptors is an adult who received the AZD1222 COVID-19 vaccine. The CDR3 runs from the conserved cysteine through the conserved F or W. A D gene is named only where the DNA matches it firmly. The size entry is marked missing in some rows and otherwise reads once, few, many or a size class.

clone_size,j_call,v_call,cdr3_length,d_call,cdr3_aa,cdr3_nt
-,TRBJ2-2,TRBV6-5,14,-,CASSPRMGTGELFF,TGTGCCAGCAGCCCCCGCATGGGCACCGGGGAGCTGTTTTTT
-,TRBJ2-5,TRBV5-1,12,-,CASSQAGETQYF,TGCGCCAGCAGTCAAGCAGGGGAGACCCAGTACTTC
-,TRBJ1-4,TRBV18,14,TRBD1,CASSINRGDEKLFF,TGTGCCAGCTCAATCAACAGGGGGGATGAAAAACTGTTTTTT
-,TRBJ2-5,TRBV30,12,-,CAWRREFGTQYF,TGTGCCTGGAGAAGGGAATTCGGGACCCAGTACTTC
-,TRBJ1-5,TRBV19,18,-,CASSIFGQASYSNQPQHF,TGTGCCAGTAGTATATTCGGGCAGGCATCCTATAGCAATCAGCCCCAGCATTTT
-,TRBJ2-2,TRBV5-1,14,-,CASSDLANTGELFF,TGCGCCAGCAGCGATTTAGCGAACACCGGGGAGCTGTTTTTT
-,TRBJ1-1,TRBV5-1,15,-,CASSLVRGQNTEAFF,TGCGCCAGCAGCTTGGTGAGGGGCCAGAACACTGAAGCTTTCTTT
-,TRBJ1-2,TRBV2,14,-,CASSGKGTVYGYTF,TGTGCCAGCAGTGGCAAGGGAACGGTATATGGCTACACCTTC
-,TRBJ1-6,TRBV3-1/TRBV3-2,13,-,CASRGGGDSPLHF,TGTGCCAGCAGGGGTGGTGGGGATTCACCCCTCCACTTT
-,TRBJ1-5,TRBV6-6,16,TRBD1,CASSPGQGRGNQPQHF,TGTGCCAGCAGCCCCGGACAGGGGAGGGGAAATCAGCCCCAGCATTTT
-,TRBJ2-7,TRBV5-4,14,TRBD1,CASSSGQATYEQYF,TGTGCCAGCAGCTCGGGACAGGCCACCTACGAGCAGTACTTC
-,TRBJ1-1,TRBV9,13,-,CASSVARNTEAFF,TGTGCCAGCAGCGTAGCCCGAAACACTGAAGCTTTCTTT
-,TRBJ2-5,TRBV3-1/TRBV3-2,15,-,CASSGGGGWGETQYF,TGTGCCAGCAGTGGAGGTGGAGGTTGGGGAGAGACCCAGTACTTC
-,TRBJ2-2,TRBV24-1,16,TRBD2,CATSTLWRGDTGELFF,TGTGCCACCAGTACGCTATGGCGGGGGGACACCGGGGAGCTGTTTTTT
many,TRBJ1-2,TRBV27,13,-,CASTGGGIYGYTF,TGTGCCAGCACCGGAGGCGGAATCTATGGCTACACCTTC
-,TRBJ2-2,TRBV5-1,15,-,CASSLGLRDTGELFF,TGCGCCAGCAGCTTGGGACTTCGGGACACCGGGGAGCTGTTTTTT
-,TRBJ1-2,TRBV15,15,-,CATSRDSGDLSGYTF,TGTGCCACCAGCAGAGATAGTGGGGACTTGAGTGGCTACACCTTC
-,TRBJ1-1,TRBV5-1,15,-,CASSLVGAVNTEAFF,TGCGCCAGCAGCTTGGTAGGAGCGGTGAACACTGAAGCTTTCTTT
-,TRBJ1-6,TRBV19,15,-,CASSAGGRYNSPLHF,TGTGCCAGTAGTGCGGGGGGAAGATATAATTCACCCCTCCACTTT
-,TRBJ2-3,TRBV5-1,15,TRBD2,CASRRSGDPTDTQYF,TGCGCCAGCAGAAGGAGCGGGGATCCCACAGATACGCAGTATTTT
few,TRBJ2-3,TRBV6-4,14,-,CASSDSGVTDTQYF,TGTGCCAGCAGTGACTCGGGGGTCACAGATACGCAGTATTTT
-,TRBJ1-2,TRBV30,15,TRBD1,CAWSTRDRGVNGYTF,TGTGCCTGGAGTACCCGGGACAGGGGTGTTAATGGCTACACCTTC
-,TRBJ1-2,TRBV7-2,14,-,CASSLLGGAYGYTF,TGTGCCAGCAGCTTACTGGGGGGAGCCTATGGCTACACCTTC
-,TRBJ2-5,TRBV7-3,14,-,CASSLLGGQETQYF,TGTGCCAGCAGCTTATTGGGTGGGCAAGAGACCCAGTACTTC
-,TRBJ2-3,TRBV3-1/TRBV3-2,14,-,CASSSSGAPNTQYF,TGTGCCAGCAGCTCCAGTGGGGCGCCGAATACGCAGTATTTT
-,TRBJ2-5,TRBV5-1,13,-,CASSWTNQETQYF,TGCGCCAGCAGCTGGACGAATCAAGAGACCCAGTACTTC
-,TRBJ1-3,TRBV3-1/TRBV3-2,12,-,CASSPRRDTIYF,TGTGCCAGCAGCCCTCGGAGGGACACCATATATTTT
-,TRBJ2-3,TRBV29-1,14,-,CSVGKGMPGDTQYF,TGCAGCGTTGGAAAGGGGATGCCGGGAGATACGCAGTATTTT
-,TRBJ2-7,TRBV3-1/TRBV3-2,16,-,CASSLSGTRTSYEQYF,TGTGCCAGCAGCCTATCCGGGACGAGGACCTCCTACGAGCAGTACTTC
-,TRBJ2-2,TRBV6-5,15,-,CASRGRGGDTGELFF,TGTGCCAGCAGGGGAAGGGGAGGTGACACCGGGGAGCTGTTTTTT
-,TRBJ2-3,TRBV5-1,13,-,CASSLAPTDTQYF,TGCGCCAGCAGCTTGGCACCCACAGATACGCAGTATTTT
-,TRBJ2-7,TRBV11-1,13,-,CASSPTPSSEQYF,TGTGCCAGCAGCCCGACACCCTCAAGCGAGCAGTACTTC
-,TRBJ2-1,TRBV4-1,16,-,CASSPGGGQGYNEQFF,TGCGCCAGCAGCCCTGGGGGAGGTCAGGGCTACAATGAGCAGTTCTTC
-,TRBJ2-3,TRBV9,13,-,CASSPARTDTQYF,TGTGCCAGCAGCCCCGCTCGGACGGATACGCAGTATTTT
-,TRBJ1-1,TRBV6-2/TRBV6-3,14,-,CASSYRRGDTEAFF,TGTGCCAGCAGTTACAGGCGGGGAGACACTGAAGCTTTCTTT
-,TRBJ2-2,TRBV19,16,TRBD2,CASNLLAGVNTGELFF,TGTGCCAGTAACCTCCTAGCGGGGGTAAACACCGGGGAGCTGTTTTTT
-,TRBJ2-5,TRBV18,15,TRBD1,CASSPSEGAGKTQYF,TGTGCCAGCTCACCATCCGAGGGGGCTGGGAAGACCCAGTACTTC
once,TRBJ1-6,TRBV14,15,-,CASSQRTALNSPLHF,TGTGCCAGCAGCCAACGGACCGCCCTGAATTCACCCCTCCACTTT
-,TRBJ2-7,TRBV19,13,-,CASSNRVSYEQYF,TGTGCCAGTAGTAACAGGGTTTCCTACGAGCAGTACTTC
-,TRBJ1-2,TRBV5-4,14,-,CASSLAGAGSGYTF,TGTGCCAGCAGCTTGGCAGGTGCAGGGAGCGGCTACACCTTC
-,TRBJ2-1,TRBV15,16,TRBD2,CATSRGGGIVWNEQFF,TGTGCCACCAGCAGAGGCGGGGGGATAGTTTGGAATGAGCAGTTCTTC
-,TRBJ1-2,TRBV6-5,13,-,CASSKALRYGYTF,TGTGCCAGCAGCAAGGCCCTACGCTATGGCTACACCTTC